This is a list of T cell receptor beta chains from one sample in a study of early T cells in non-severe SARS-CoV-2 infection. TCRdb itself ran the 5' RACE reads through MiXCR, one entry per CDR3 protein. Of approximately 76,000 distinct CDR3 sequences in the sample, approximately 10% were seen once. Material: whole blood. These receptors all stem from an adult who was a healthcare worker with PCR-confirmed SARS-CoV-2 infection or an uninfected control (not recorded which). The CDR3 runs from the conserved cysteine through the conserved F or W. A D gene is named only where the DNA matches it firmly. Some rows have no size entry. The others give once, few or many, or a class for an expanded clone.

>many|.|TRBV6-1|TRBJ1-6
CASSDPPNSYNSPLHF
TGTGCCAGCAGTGACCCACCCAACTCCTATAATTCACCCCTCCACTTT
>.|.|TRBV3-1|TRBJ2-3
CASSHPTATDTQYF
TGTGCCAGCAGCCATCCAACGGCCACAGATACGCAGTATTTT
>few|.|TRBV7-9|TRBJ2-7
CASSPRGPTYEQYF
TGTGCCAGCAGCCCCCGGGGGCCGACCTACGAGCAGTACTTC
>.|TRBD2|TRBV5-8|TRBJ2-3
CASSSLLAGGRDTQYF
TGTGCCAGCAGCTCCCTACTAGCGGGGGGTAGGGATACGCAGTATTTT
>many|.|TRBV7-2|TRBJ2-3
CASNAGATDTQYF
TGTGCCAGCAATGCGGGGGCGACAGATACGCAGTATTTT
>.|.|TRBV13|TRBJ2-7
CASSWGRFGEQYF
TGTGCCAGCAGCTGGGGACGGTTTGGCGAGCAGTACTTC
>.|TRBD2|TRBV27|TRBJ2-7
CASKRGAEQYF
TGTGCCAGCAAGCGGGGCGCCGAGCAGTACTTC
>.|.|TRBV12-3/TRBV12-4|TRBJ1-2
CASSTKYYGYTF
TGTGCCAGCAGTACAAAATACTATGGCTACACCTTC
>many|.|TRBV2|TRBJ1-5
CASSEGGTYNQPQHF
TGTGCCAGCAGTGAAGGGGGGACTTACAATCAGCCCCAGCATTTT
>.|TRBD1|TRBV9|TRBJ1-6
CASSSGQLRSPLHF
TGTGCCAGCAGCTCGGGACAGCTTCGTTCACCCCTCCACTTT
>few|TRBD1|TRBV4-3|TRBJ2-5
CASSQGTGGEETQYF
TGCGCCAGCAGCCAAGGGACAGGGGGAGAGGAGACCCAGTACTTC
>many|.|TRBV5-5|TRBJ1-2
CASSLVAGHYGYTF
TGTGCCAGCAGCTTGGTAGCAGGGCACTATGGCTACACCTTC
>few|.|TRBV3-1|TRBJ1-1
CASSQDPQPNTEAFF
TGTGCCAGCAGCCAAGACCCCCAGCCTAACACTGAAGCTTTCTTT
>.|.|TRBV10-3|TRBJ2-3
CAIRLTDTQYF
TGTGCCATCCGGTTGACAGATACGCAGTATTTT
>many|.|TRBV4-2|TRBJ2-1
CASSQGSDYNEQFF
TGTGCCAGCAGCCAAGGTTCAGACTACAATGAGCAGTTCTTC
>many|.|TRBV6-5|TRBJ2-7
CASSRGSSSYEQYF
TGTGCCAGCAGTCGGGGATCTAGCTCCTACGAGCAGTACTTC
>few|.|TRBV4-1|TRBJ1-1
CASSQFGTANTEAFF
TGCGCCAGCAGCCAATTCGGGACGGCGAACACTGAAGCTTTCTTT
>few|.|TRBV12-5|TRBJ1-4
CASGLPPAELLFF
TGTGCTAGTGGTTTGCCCCCTGCTGAACTCCTGTTTTTT
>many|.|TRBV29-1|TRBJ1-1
CSAALRVGTEAFF
TGCAGCGCCGCCCTAAGGGTGGGCACTGAAGCTTTCTTT
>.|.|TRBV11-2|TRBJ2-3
CASSYSGSSTDTQYF
TGTGCCAGCAGCTATAGCGGTTCTAGCACAGATACGCAGTATTTT
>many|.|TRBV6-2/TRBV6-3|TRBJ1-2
CASSRTEIYGYTF
TGTGCCAGCAGCCGGACAGAGATCTATGGCTACACCTTC
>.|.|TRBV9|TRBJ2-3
CASSSLEADTQYF
TGTGCCAGCAGTTCACTAGAGGCAGATACGCAGTATTTT
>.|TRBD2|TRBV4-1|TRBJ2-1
CASSQGGGFYNEQFF
TGCGCCAGCAGCCAGGGCGGGGGGTTCTACAATGAGCAGTTCTTC
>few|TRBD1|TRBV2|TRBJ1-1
CASTGQGGTEAFF
TGTGCCAGCACCGGACAGGGAGGCACTGAAGCTTTCTTT
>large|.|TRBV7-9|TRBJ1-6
CASSSLTGNSPLHF
TGTGCCAGCAGCTCACTTACAGGGAACTCACCCCTCCACTTT
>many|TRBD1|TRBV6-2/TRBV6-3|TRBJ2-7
CASSQTGTEQYF
TGTGCCAGCAGCCAGACAGGGACCGAGCAGTACTTC
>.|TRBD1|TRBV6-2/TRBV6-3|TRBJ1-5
CASRPRTGGSNQPQHF
TGTGCCAGCAGACCCCGGACAGGGGGAAGCAATCAGCCCCAGCATTTT
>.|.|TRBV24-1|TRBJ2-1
CATSDDGGSYNEQFF
TGTGCCACCAGTGATGATGGAGGGAGCTACAATGAGCAGTTCTTC
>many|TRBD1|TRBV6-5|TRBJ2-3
CASSYSNIGQGFVDTQYF
TGTGCCAGCAGTTACTCGAATATCGGACAGGGGTTTGTAGATACGCAGTATTTT
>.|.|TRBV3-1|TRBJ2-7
CASSQVALGEQYF
TGTGCCAGCAGCCAAGTGGCCCTCGGCGAGCAGTACTTC
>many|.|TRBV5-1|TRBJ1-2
CASSLVQGDFYGYTF
TGCGCCAGCAGCTTGGTTCAGGGCGATTTCTATGGCTACACCTTC
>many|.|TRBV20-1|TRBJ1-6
CSASPDSPSSYNSPLHF
TGCAGTGCTAGTCCCGACAGTCCGAGCTCCTATAATTCACCCCTCCACTTT
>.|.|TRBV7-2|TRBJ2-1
CASRGRPSYNEQFF
TGTGCCAGCAGGGGACGGCCCTCCTACAATGAGCAGTTCTTC
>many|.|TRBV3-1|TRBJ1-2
CASSQTGTGYTF
TGTGCCAGCAGCCAAACTGGCACTGGCTACACCTTC
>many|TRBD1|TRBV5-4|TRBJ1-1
CASSTDRVTEAFF
TGTGCCAGCAGCACGGACAGGGTAACTGAAGCTTTCTTT
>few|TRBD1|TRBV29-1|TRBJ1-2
CSVERTGNFYGYTF
TGCAGCGTTGAAAGGACAGGGAATTTCTATGGCTACACCTTC
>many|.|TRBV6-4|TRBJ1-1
CASSEIYSLEGTEAFF
TGTGCCAGCAGCGAAATCTACTCTCTGGAGGGCACTGAAGCTTTCTTT
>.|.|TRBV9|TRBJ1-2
CASSVALAQGYTF
TGTGCCAGCAGCGTAGCTCTAGCACAAGGCTACACCTTC
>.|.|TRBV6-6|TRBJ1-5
CASSYGSPNSNQPQHF
TGTGCCAGCAGTTACGGTAGTCCTAATAGCAATCAGCCCCAGCATTTT
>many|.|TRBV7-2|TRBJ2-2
CASSLWPPGTGELFF
TGTGCCAGCAGCTTATGGCCACCAGGGACCGGGGAGCTGTTTTTC
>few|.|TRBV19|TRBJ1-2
CASSIVQGGGYTF
TGTGCCAGTAGTATCGTTCAGGGTGGTGGCTACACCTTC
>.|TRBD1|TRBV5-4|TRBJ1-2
CASSLGRGDYGYTF
TGTGCCAGCAGCTTGGGCAGGGGGGACTATGGCTACACCTTC
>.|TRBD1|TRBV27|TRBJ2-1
CASSLIGQGGDEQFF
TGTGCCAGCAGTTTAATTGGACAGGGCGGCGATGAGCAGTTCTTC
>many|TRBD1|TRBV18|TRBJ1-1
CASSPRGGMNTEAFF
TGTGCCAGCTCGCCCAGGGGGGGAATGAACACTGAAGCTTTCTTT
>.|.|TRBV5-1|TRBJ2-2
CASSRDTVNTGELFF
TGCGCCAGCAGCAGGGACACCGTAAACACCGGGGAGCTGTTTTTT
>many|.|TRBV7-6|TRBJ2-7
CASSPTGGVRDEQYF
TGTGCCAGCAGCCCTACGGGGGGCGTCCGGGACGAGCAGTACTTC
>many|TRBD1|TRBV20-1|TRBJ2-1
CSALQGQGRYEQFF
TGCAGTGCTCTACAAGGACAGGGGAGGTATGAGCAGTTCTTC
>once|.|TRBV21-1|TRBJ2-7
CASSKVRGSYEQYF
TGTGCCAGCAGCAAAGTTCGGGGCTCCTACGAGCAGTACTTC
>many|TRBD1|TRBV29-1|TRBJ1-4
CSAPDRVGEKLFF
TGCAGCGCACCGGACAGGGTTGGTGAAAAACTGTTTTTT
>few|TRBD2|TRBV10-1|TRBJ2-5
CASSGGLAGGPSETQYF
TGCGCCAGCAGTGGGGGACTAGCGGGGGGGCCGTCAGAGACCCAGTACTTC
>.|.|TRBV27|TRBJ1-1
CASSFEGLTEAFF
TGTGCCAGCAGTTTCGAGGGACTCACTGAAGCTTTCTTT